Listed here are 14 T cell receptor beta chains from one sample, sequenced in a study of T cells in Graves' hyperthyroidism and ophthalmopathy. Researchers amplified the TCR beta CDR3 regions from RNA transcripts. Carried out on the TCR CDR3, a first-round RT-PCR used the HTBI primer set. TCRdb analysed the multiplex PCR reads with MiXCR anew, one entry per CDR3 protein. The sample gives hundreds of thousands of distinct CDR3 sequences, around 20% of which show up once; over 45% is in the top ten. The sequenced sample consisted of blood. The receptors originated from a man aged 35-49 years with Graves' ophthalmopathy.

In its sample, this clonotype was seen a few times. This may arise from a read error, as a much more abundant clone is one base away. The chain recombines TRBV2 with TRBJ2-3; no firm D call. Germline V gene lookup returns CDR1 SNHLY and CDR2 FYNNEI. The CDR3 loop spans 14 amino acids. CDR3 nucleotides: TGTGCCGGCAGCCCCCTGGTTAGCACAGATACGCAGTATTTT. Residues: CAGSPLVSTDTQYF.

This clonotype was recorded many times. The chain links TRBV19 to TRBJ1-2; D is unclear. The CDR3 loop spans 17 amino acids. Germline CDR1 is LNHDA and CDR2 is SQIVND (reference sequence). Trimming pared 5 bases from V and 2 bases from J, leaving 21 bases between. The CDR3: CASSDRLWQERNYGYTF. Written as DNA, the CDR3 is TGTGCCAGTAGTGACCGTCTTTGGCAGGAACGAAACTATGGCTACACCTTC.

The chain is built from TRBV29-1 and TRBJ2-3, with TRBD2 matching over 8 bases. The CDR3 contains 14 residues. J lost 2 bases, V lost 3 bases, and 4 bases had no gene match. Per the germline V gene, CDR1 is SQVTM and CDR2 is ANQGSEA. This CDR3 reads CSVEPSGFTDTQYF. The CDR3 DNA is TGCAGCGTTGAGCCTAGCGGGTTCACAGATACGCAGTATTTT.

This clonotype was found a few times. The rearrangement joins TRBV10-3 to TRBJ2-7; D perhaps matches TRBD2 (6 bases). CDR1 is ENHRY, CDR2 SYGVKD, per germline. The V gene lost 3 bases and the J gene lost 1 base, with 13 bases spanning the gap. This CDR3 is 15 amino acids long. The CDR3 loop reads CAISEVAALSYEQYF. DNA of the CDR3: TGTGCCATCAGTGAAGTAGCGGCTCTTTCCTACGAGCAGTACTTC.

This clonotype was detected ten times or more. The J gene is TRBJ2-7, the V gene TRBV7-2, with TRBD2 matching 11 bases. CDR1 is SGHTA, CDR2 FQGNSA, per germline. The CDR3 has 15 residues. V lost 5 bases to trimming and J lost 4 bases; unmatched junction nucleotides: 7. The CDR3 reads CASSTLAGATYEQYF. CDR3 bases: TGTGCCAGCAGCACACTAGCGGGGGCCACATACGAGCAGTACTTC.

This rearrangement joins TRBV7-2 to TRBJ1-2; 7 bases agree with TRBD1. Germline CDR1 reads SGHTA; CDR2 reads FQGNSA. V dropped 3 bases and J dropped 4; count of bases not matched to a gene: 5. The CDR3 covers 14 residues. For the CDR3, the DNA is TGTGCCAGCAGCTTTGAACAGGGGATCTATGGCTACACCTTC. This translates into CASSFEQGIYGYTF. Using reference TRBV7-2 and TRBJ1-2 for the parts outside the CDR3, the full variable domain is GAGVSQSPSNKVTEKGKDVELRCDPISGHTALYWYRQSLGQGLEFLIYFQGNSAPDKSGLPSDRFSAERTGGSVSTLTIQRTQQEDSAVYLCASSFEQGIYGYTFGSGTRLTVV.

The sample holds a few counts of this clonotype. The chain is built from TRBV12-3 or TRBV12-4 and TRBJ2-5, with 9 bases that match TRBD1. The junction had 5 bases not matched to a gene; V was cut back by 1 base and J by 5 bases. The CDR3 length is 15 residues. The chain's CDR3 is CASSLGGQGWETQYF. DNA for the CDR3: TGTGCCAGCAGTTTAGGGGGACAGGGATGGGAGACCCAGTACTTC.

In its sample, this clonotype was seen a few times. The rearrangement joins TRBV20-1 to TRBJ2-3; D is undetermined. The length of the CDR3 is 13 residues. Per the germline V gene, CDR1 is DFQATT and CDR2 is SNEGSKA (reference sequence). V gave up 4 bases and J gave up 5 bases, with 13 bases separating them. The CDR3 loop is CSATHHLLDTQYF. In DNA, the CDR3 is TGCAGTGCTACCCACCATTTGTTAGATACGCAGTATTTT.

There are many counts of this clonotype. V usage is TRBV2 and J usage is TRBJ1-2, with TRBD1 identical over 8 bases. V trimming: 1 base; J trimming: 4 bases; junction bases outside the gene matches: 2. Germline CDR1 SNHLY, CDR2 FYNNEI. The CDR3 runs to 14 residues. CDR3 loop: CASSEEGQGYGYTF. Here the CDR3 DNA reads TGTGCCAGCAGTGAAGAAGGACAGGGCTATGGCTACACCTTC.

The V and J genes are TRBV20-1 and TRBJ2-1; no clear D. This CDR3 region has 16 residues. The V and J ends lost 1 base and 9 bases respectively, with 22 bases between them. Germline V lookup: CDR1 DFQATT, CDR2 SNEGSKA (reference sequence). Written as DNA, the CDR3 is TGCAGTGCTAGAGGCTCATCTAGTATATATTCGAGTGAGCAGTTCTTC. It is translated as CSARGSSSIYSSEQFF.

This clonotype was seen many times. The chain employs TRBV20-1 and TRBJ2-7; 9 nucleotides align to TRBD1. V trimming: 3 bases; J trimming: 2 bases; junction bases outside the gene matches: 5. Germline CDR1 reads DFQATT; CDR2 reads SNEGSKA (reference sequence). The CDR3 extends over 14 amino acids. The CDR3 DNA reads as TGCAGTGCTAGGGGGACAGGGATACCCTACGAGCAGTACTTC. This translates into CSARGTGIPYEQYF.

This clonotype was recorded many times. CDR3 sequence (DNA): TGCAGTGCTAGGTCGCGGGGGGCAGATACGCAGTATTTT. Protein: CSARSRGADTQYF. The chain links TRBV20-1 to TRBJ2-3; TRBD2 agrees at 8 bases. V trimming: 3 bases; J trimming: 4 bases; junction bases outside the gene matches: 3. Germline V lookup: CDR1 DFQATT, CDR2 SNEGSKA (reference sequence). The CDR3 covers 13 residues.

This clonotype occurred a few times. The V call is TRBV20-1, the J call TRBJ1-2; 11 positions match TRBD1. CDR1 is DFQATT, CDR2 SNEGSKA, per germline (reference sequence). J gave up 8 bases and V 8 bases, and 7 bases lay outside the gene matches. The CDR3 extends over 12 amino acids. This chain's CDR3 is CSSGQGARGYTF. CDR3 nucleotides: TGCAGTAGCGGACAGGGGGCGCGGGGCTACACCTTC.

The chain joins TRBV7-9 to TRBJ2-3; TRBD1 might be the D (5 bases). Trimming took 4 bases from V and 2 from J, leaving 16 bases between them. The germline CDR1 and CDR2 sequences are SEHNR and FQNEAQ (reference sequence). This CDR3 region has 16 residues. Written as DNA, the CDR3 is TGTGCCAGCAGCTCGGCGGCGGCAGGGTTCACAGATACGCAGTATTTT. This encodes CASSSAAAGFTDTQYF.